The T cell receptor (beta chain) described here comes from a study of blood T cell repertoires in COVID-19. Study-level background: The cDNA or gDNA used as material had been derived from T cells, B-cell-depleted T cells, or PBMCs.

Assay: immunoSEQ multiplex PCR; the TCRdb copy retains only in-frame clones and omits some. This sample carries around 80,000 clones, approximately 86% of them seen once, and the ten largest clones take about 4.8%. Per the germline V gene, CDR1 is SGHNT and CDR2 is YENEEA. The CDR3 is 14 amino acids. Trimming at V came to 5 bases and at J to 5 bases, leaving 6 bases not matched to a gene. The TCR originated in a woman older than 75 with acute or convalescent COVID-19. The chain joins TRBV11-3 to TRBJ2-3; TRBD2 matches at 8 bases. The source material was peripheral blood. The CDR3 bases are TGTGCCAGCAGCCCCCGGGGGGGCGGAGATACGCAGTATTTT. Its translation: CASSPRGGGDTQYF.